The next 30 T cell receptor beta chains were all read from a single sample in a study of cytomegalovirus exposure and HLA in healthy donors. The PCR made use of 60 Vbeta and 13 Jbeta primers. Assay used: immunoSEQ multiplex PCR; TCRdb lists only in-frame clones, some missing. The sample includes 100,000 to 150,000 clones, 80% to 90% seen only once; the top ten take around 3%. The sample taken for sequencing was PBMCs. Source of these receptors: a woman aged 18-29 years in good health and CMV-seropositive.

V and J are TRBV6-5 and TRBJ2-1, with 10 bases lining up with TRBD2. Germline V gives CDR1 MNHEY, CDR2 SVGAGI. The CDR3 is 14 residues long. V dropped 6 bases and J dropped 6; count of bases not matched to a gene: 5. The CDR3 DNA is TGTGCCAGCAGGAGCGGGGGGGTCCTCAATGAGCAGTTCTTC. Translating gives CASRSGGVLNEQFF.

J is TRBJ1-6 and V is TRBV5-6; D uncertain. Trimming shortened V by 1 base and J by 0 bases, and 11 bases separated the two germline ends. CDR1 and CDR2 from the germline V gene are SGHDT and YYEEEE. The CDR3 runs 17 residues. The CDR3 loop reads CASSLFAISSYNSPLHF. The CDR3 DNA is TGTGCCAGCAGCTTGTTTGCCATTAGCTCCTATAATTCACCCCTCCACTTT. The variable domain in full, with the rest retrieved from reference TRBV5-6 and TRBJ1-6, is DAGVTQSPTHLIKTRGQQVTLRCSPKSGHDTVSWYQQALGQGPQFIFQYYEEEERQRGNFPDRFSGHQFPNYSSELNVNALLLGDSALYLCASSLFAISSYNSPLHFGNGTRLTVT.

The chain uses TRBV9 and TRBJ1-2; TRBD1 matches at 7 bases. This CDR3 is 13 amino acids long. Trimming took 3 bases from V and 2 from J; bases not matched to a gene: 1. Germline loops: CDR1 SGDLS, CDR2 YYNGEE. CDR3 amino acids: CASSEGQNYGYTF. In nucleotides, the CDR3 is TGTGCCAGCAGCGAGGGACAGAACTATGGCTACACCTTC.

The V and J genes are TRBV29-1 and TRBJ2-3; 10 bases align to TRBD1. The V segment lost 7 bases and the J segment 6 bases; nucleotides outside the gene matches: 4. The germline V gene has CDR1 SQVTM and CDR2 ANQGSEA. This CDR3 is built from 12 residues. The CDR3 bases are TGCAGCGAGGACAGGGGGGACGATACGCAGTATTTT. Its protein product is CSEDRGDDTQYF.

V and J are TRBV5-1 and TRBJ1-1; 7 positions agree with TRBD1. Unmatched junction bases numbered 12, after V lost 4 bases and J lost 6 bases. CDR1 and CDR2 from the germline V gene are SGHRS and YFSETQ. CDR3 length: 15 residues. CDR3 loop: CASSRVSQGVAEAFF. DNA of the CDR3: TGCGCCAGCAGCCGAGTGTCGCAGGGGGTAGCTGAAGCTTTCTTT.

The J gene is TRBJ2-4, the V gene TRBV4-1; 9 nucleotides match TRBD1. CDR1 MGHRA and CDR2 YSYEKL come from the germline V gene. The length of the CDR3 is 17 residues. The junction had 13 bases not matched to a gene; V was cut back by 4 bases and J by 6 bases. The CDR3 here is CASSLINRGRELNIQYF. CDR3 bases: TGCGCCAGCAGCCTAATAAACAGGGGGCGTGAGCTAAACATTCAGTACTTC.

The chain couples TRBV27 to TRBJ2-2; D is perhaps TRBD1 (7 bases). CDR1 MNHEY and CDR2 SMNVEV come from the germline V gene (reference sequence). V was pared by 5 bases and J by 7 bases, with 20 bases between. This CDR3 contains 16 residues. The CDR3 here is CASSEILAGGGGELFF. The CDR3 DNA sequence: TGTGCCAGCAGTGAGATCCTGGCAGGGGGAGGCGGGGAGCTGTTTTTT.

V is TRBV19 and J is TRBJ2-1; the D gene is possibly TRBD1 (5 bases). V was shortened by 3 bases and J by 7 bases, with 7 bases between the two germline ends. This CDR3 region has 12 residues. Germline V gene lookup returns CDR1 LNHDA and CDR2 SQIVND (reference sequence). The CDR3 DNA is TGTGCCAGTAGTATTAACAGGAATGAGCAGTTCTTC. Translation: CASSINRNEQFF.

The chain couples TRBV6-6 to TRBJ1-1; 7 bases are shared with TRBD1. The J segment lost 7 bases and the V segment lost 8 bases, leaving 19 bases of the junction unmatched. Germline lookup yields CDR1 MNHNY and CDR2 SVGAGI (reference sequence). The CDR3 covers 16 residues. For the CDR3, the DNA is TGTGCCAGCGGATCCCCCCTCCGGGACAGAGTAGGTGAAGCTTTCTTT. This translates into CASGSPLRDRVGEAFF.

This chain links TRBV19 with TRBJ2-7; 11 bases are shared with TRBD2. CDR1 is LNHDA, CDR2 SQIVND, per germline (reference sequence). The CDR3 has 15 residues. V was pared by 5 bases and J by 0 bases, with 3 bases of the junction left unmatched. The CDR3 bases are TGTGCCAGTAGTGCTAGCGGGGGGCTCTCCTACGAGCAGTACTTC. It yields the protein CASSASGGLSYEQYF.

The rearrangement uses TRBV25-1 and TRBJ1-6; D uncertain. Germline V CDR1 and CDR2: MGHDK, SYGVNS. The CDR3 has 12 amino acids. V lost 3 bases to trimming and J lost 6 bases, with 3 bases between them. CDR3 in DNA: TGTGCCAGCAGTGACGGTAATTCACCCCTCCACTTT. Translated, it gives CASSDGNSPLHF.

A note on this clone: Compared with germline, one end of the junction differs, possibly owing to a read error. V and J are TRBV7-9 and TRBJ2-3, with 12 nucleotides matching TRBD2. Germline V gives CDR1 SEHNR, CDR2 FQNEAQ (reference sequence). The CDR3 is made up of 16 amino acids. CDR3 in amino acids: CSSNVLAGGPIDTQYF. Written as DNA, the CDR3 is TGTTCCAGCAACGTCCTAGCGGGGGGGCCGATAGATACGCAGTATTTT.

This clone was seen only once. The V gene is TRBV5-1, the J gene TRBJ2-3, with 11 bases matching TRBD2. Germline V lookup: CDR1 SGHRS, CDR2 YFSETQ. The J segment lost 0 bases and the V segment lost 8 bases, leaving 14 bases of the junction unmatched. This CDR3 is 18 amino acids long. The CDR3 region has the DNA TGCGCCAGTCGGATGGGGCTAGCGGGGGGTACTAGCACAGATACGCAGTATTTT. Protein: CASRMGLAGGTSTDTQYF. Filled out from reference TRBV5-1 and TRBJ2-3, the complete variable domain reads KAGVTQTPRYLIKTRGQQVTLSCSPISGHRSVSWYQQTPGQGLQFLFEYFSETQRNKGNFPGRFSGRQFSNSRSEMNVSTLELGDSALYLCASRMGLAGGTSTDTQYFGPGTRLTVL.

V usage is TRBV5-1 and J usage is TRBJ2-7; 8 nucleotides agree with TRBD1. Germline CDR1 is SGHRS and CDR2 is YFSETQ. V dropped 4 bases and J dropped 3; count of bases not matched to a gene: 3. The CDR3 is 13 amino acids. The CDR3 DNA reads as TGCGCCAGCAGCGCAGGACAGGGCTACGAGCAGTACTTC. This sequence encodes CASSAGQGYEQYF. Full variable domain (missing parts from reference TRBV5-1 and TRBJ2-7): KAGVTQTPRYLIKTRGQQVTLSCSPISGHRSVSWYQQTPGQGLQFLFEYFSETQRNKGNFPGRFSGRQFSNSRSEMNVSTLELGDSALYLCASSAGQGYEQYFGPGTRLTVT.

CDR3 region: CASSFPAGTIDTQYF. In DNA, the CDR3 is TGTGCCAGCAGTTTCCCTGCCGGGACAATAGATACGCAGTATTTT. The chain is built from TRBV28 and TRBJ2-3; a possible D gene is TRBD1 (6 bases). Germline loops: CDR1 MDHEN, CDR2 SYDVKM. V lost 3 bases and J 5 bases, leaving 15 bases between the germline ends. The CDR3 consists of 15 residues.

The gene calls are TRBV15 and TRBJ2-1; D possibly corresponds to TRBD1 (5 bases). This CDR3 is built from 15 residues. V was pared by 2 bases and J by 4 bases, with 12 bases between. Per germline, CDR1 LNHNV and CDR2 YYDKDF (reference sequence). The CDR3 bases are TGTGCCACCAGCAGAAACCAAGGGGCGTACAATGAGCAGTTCTTC. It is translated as CATSRNQGAYNEQFF.

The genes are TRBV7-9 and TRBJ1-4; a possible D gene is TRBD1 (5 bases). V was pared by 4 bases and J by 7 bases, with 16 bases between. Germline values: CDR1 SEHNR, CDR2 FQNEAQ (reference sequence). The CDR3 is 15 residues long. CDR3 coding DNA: TGTGCCAGCAGCTCTACGGGGGTGGCCCGTGAAAAACTGTTTTTT. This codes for CASSSTGVAREKLFF. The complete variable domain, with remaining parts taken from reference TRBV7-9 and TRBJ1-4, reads DTGVSQNPRHKITKRGQNVTFRCDPISEHNRLYWYRQTLGQGPEFLTYFQNEAQLEKSRLLSDRFSAERPKGSFSTLEIQRTEQGDSAMYLCASSSTGVAREKLFFGSGTQLSVL.

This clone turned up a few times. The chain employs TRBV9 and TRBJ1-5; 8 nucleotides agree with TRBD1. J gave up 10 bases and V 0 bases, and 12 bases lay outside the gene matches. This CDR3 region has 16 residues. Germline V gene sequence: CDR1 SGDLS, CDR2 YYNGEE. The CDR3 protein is CASSVGVGTGDNPQHF. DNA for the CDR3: TGTGCCAGCAGCGTAGGTGTTGGGACAGGCGACAACCCCCAGCATTTT.

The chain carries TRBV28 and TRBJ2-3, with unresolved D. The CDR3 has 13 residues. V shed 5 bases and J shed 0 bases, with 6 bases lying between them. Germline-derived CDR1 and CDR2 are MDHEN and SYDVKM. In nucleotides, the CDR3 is TGTGCCAGCAGTCCAGATAGCACAGATACGCAGTATTTT. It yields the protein CASSPDSTDTQYF.

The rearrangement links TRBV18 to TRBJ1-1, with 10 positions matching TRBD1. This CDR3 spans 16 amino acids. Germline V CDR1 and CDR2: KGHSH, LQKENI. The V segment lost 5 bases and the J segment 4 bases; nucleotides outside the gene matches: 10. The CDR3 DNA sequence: TGTGCCAGCTCAACGACAGGGGGCGGCCAAGGCACTGAAGCTTTCTTT. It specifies CASSTTGGGQGTEAFF.

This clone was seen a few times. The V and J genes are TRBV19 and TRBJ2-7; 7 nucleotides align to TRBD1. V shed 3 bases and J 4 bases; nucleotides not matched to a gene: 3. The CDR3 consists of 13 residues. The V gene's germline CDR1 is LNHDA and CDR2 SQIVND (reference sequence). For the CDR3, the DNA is TGTGCCAGTAGTATCGGGACAGCATACGAGCAGTACTTC. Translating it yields CASSIGTAYEQYF.

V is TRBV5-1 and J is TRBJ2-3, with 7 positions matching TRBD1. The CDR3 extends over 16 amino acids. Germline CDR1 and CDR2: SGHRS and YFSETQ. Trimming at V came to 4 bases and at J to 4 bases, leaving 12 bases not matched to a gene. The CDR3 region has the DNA TGCGCCAGCAGCGAGTCGACAGGGAGAATCGCAGATACGCAGTATTTT. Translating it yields CASSESTGRIADTQYF.

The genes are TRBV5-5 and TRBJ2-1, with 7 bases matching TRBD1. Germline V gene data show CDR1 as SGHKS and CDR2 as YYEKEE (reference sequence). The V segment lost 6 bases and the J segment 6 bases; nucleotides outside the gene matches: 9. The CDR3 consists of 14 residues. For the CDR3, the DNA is TGTGCCAGCACACAGGGGTTTCTGTTCAATGAGCAGTTCTTC. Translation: CASTQGFLFNEQFF.

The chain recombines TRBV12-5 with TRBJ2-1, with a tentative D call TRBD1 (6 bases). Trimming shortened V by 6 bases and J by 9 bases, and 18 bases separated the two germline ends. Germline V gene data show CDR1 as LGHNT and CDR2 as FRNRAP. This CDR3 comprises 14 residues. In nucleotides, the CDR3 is TGTGCTAGTGGCCCTTTAACAGGGACGATTGAGCAGTTCTTC. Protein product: CASGPLTGTIEQFF.

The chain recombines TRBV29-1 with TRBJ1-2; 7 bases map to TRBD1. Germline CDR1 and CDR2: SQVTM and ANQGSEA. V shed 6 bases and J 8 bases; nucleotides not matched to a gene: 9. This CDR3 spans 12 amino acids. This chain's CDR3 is CSVVTGLGGYTF. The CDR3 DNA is TGCAGCGTGGTGACAGGGCTCGGCGGCTACACCTTC.

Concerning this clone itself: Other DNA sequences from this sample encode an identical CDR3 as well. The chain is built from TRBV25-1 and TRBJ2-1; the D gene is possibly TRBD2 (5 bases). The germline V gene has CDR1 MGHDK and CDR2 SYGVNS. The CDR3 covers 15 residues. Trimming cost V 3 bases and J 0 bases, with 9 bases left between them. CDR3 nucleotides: TGTGCCAGCAGTGATGGAACTAGCTCCTACAATGAGCAGTTCTTC. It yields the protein CASSDGTSSYNEQFF.

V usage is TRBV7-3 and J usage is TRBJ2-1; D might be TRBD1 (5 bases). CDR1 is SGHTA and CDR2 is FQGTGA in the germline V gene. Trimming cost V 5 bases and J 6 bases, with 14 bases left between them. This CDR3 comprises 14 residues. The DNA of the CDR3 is TGTGCCAGCAGCCCTATTCAGGGTAGCAATGAGCAGTTCTTC. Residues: CASSPIQGSNEQFF.

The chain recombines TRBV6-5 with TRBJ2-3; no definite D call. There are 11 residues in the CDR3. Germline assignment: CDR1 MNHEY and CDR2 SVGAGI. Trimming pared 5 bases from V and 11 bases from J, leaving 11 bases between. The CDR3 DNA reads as TGTGCCAGCAGTAGAGAAAGCGAGCAGTATTTT. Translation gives CASSRESEQYF.

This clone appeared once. CDR3 sequence reads: CASSAGTAFYGYTF. The CDR3 DNA is TGTGCCAGCAGTGCCGGGACAGCTTTTTATGGCTACACCTTC. The chain uses TRBV27 and TRBJ1-2; 7 nucleotides agree with TRBD1. Germline loops: CDR1 MNHEY, CDR2 SMNVEV (reference sequence). V was pared by 5 bases and J by 5 bases, with 8 bases of the junction left unmatched. The CDR3 is made up of 14 amino acids.

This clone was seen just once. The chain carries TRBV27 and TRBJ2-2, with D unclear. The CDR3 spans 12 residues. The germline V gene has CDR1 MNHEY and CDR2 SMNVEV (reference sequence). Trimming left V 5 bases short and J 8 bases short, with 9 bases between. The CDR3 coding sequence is TGTGCCAGCAGTATACTTCGAGGGGAGCTGTTTTTT. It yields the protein CASSILRGELFF.